Below are 16 T cell receptor beta chains sequenced from a single sample in a study of shared clonotypes between healthy human individuals (dated by TCRdb to about 2020). Library construction relied on the immunoSEQ multiplex PCR assay. This is the immuneACCESS table as TCRdb keeps it, with only in-frame sequences that have V and J called. A part of the clones is gone; compared with another copy, unresolved V genes explain less than half, and the rest is unexplained. Within this sample are over 2 million clones, with 85% to 95% of them counted one time only. Jointly, the top ten make up approximately 0.39% of the sample. Sequencing input: naive CD4+ T cells from PBMCs. The label giving this sample's cell subset or site can be read as: CD45RA+ positively selected. The receptors here all came from a man aged 18 to 35 in good health. Some clones in this sample may be carry-over from other donors' samples.

In the case of this clone: Other DNA sequences in the same sample also yield this CDR3. The V gene is TRBV5-1, the J gene TRBJ2-2, with 9 bases that match TRBD1. In germline, CDR1 is SGHRS, CDR2 YFSETQ. V lost 5 bases and J lost 4; bases outside the gene matches: 6. The CDR3 contains 15 residues. The CDR3 DNA reads as TGCGCCAGCAGTTGGGGACAGGGAGGCACCGGGGAGCTGTTTTTT. Protein product: CASSWGQGGTGELFF.

This sequence joins TRBV5-1 and TRBJ2-5; 9 nucleotides agree with TRBD1. The J call may be wrong; the DNA end is better matched by TRBJ2-7. Germline V gene sequence: CDR1 SGHRS, CDR2 YFSETQ. The length of the CDR3 is 15 residues. CDR3 nucleotide sequence: TGCGCCAGCAGCCGCACAGGGGGCGTCTCCTACGAGCAGTACTTC. It specifies CASSRTGGVSYEQYF.

The genes are TRBV5-1 and TRBJ2-5, with D unclear. V dropped 0 bases and J dropped 0 bases, with 9 bases sitting between them. Germline V gene lookup returns CDR1 SGHRS and CDR2 YFSETQ. The CDR3 extends over 15 amino acids. In nucleotides, the CDR3 is TGCGCCAGCAGCTTGGGATCCGCGTACCAAGAGACCCAGTACTTC. Residues: CASSLGSAYQETQYF.

The rearrangement joins TRBV9 to TRBJ1-1; D remains ambiguous. Looked up from germline, CDR1 is SGDLS and CDR2 is YYNGEE. The ends were cut back, 4 bases at V and 5 bases at J, with 18 bases in the middle. CDR3 length: 15 amino acids. CDR3 in amino acids: CASSPNHGIGTEAFF. The DNA of the CDR3 is TGTGCCAGCAGCCCAAACCACGGGATCGGAACTGAAGCTTTCTTT.

Notes on this clone: Because it lacks the conserved phenylalanine or tryptophan at the end, this CDR3 is likely a read error. This rearrangement joins TRBV19 to TRBJ1-5; D is perhaps TRBD1 (5 bases). CDR1 is LNHDA and CDR2 is SQIVND in the germline V gene (reference sequence). The CDR3 totals 12 residues. Trimming pared 3 bases from V and 7 bases from J, leaving 7 bases between. The CDR3: CASSMGRQPQHL. The CDR3 DNA reads as TGTGCCAGTAGTATGGGGCGACAGCCCCAGCATCTT.

The chain carries TRBV5-1 and TRBJ1-4, with D hard to call. V dropped 4 bases and J dropped 0 bases, with 4 bases sitting between them. This CDR3 contains 13 residues. The germline CDR1 and CDR2 sequences are SGHRS and YFSETQ. The CDR3 coding sequence is TGCGCCAGCAGCCTGCCAACTAATGAAAAACTGTTTTTT. Translating it yields CASSLPTNEKLFF.

The chain links TRBV29-1 to TRBJ1-4, with D hard to call. This CDR3 spans 13 amino acids. The ends were cut back, 5 bases at V and 0 bases at J, with 7 bases in the middle. Per the germline V gene, CDR1 is SQVTM and CDR2 is ANQGSEA. CDR3 loop: CSVKTSTNEKLFF. CDR3 bases: TGCAGCGTTAAAACATCAACTAATGAAAAACTGTTTTTT.

The CDR3 bases are TGTGCCATCAGTGGAGTGTCTAGCGGGGCCGCCCGATGGACCTACGAGCAGTACTTC. Its protein product is CAISGVSSGAARWTYEQYF. The J gene is TRBJ2-7, the V gene TRBV10-3, with 9 bases that match TRBD2. Germline V CDR1 and CDR2: ENHRY, SYGVKD. Trimming removed 4 bases from V and 2 bases from J; junction bases left unmatched: 18. The CDR3 totals 19 residues.

The chain combines TRBV7-2 with TRBJ1-1; tentatively, D is TRBD1 (5 bases). The germline CDR1 and CDR2 sequences are SGHTA and FQGNSA. Trimming left V 7 bases short and J 5 bases short, with 20 bases between. This CDR3 comprises 15 residues. This CDR3 is CASMGGASGETEAFF. DNA for the CDR3: TGTGCCAGCATGGGGGGAGCCTCGGGGGAAACTGAAGCTTTCTTT.

This clone was detected once. The chain links TRBV9 to TRBJ2-1; 11 nucleotides line up with TRBD2. CDR1 and CDR2 from the germline V gene are SGDLS and YYNGEE. With V trimmed by 1 base and J by 3 bases, 3 bases remained unmatched. The CDR3 totals 16 residues. In DNA, the CDR3 is TGTGCCAGCAGCGTACTGGGACTAGCGGACTACAATGAGCAGTTCTTC. This codes for CASSVLGLADYNEQFF.

V gene TRBV5-1 combines with J gene TRBJ2-5; 13 bases line up with TRBD2. CDR1 and CDR2 (germline): SGHRS, YFSETQ. CDR3 length: 16 residues. After removal of 0 bases from V and 3 bases from J, the junction contained 2 bases not matched to a gene. The CDR3 region is CASSLAGTSGEETQYF. The CDR3 DNA sequence: TGCGCCAGCAGCTTGGCCGGGACTAGCGGGGAAGAGACCCAGTACTTC.

The gene calls are TRBV7-9 and TRBJ2-1, with D perhaps assigned TRBD1 or TRBD2 (5 bases each). This CDR3 has 17 residues. The germline V gene has CDR1 SEHNR and CDR2 FQNEAQ (reference sequence). V lost 2 bases and J lost 0, with 14 bases in between. The CDR3 bases are TGTGCCAGCAGCTTAACACCGGGACCTAGCTCCTACAATGAGCAGTTCTTC. Translation gives CASSLTPGPSSYNEQFF.

This chain links TRBV7-2 with TRBJ2-7, with 8 bases aligning to TRBD2. The V segment lost 0 bases and the J segment 2 bases; nucleotides outside the gene matches: 6. This CDR3 is built from 16 residues. Germline V gene data show CDR1 as SGHTA and CDR2 as FQGNSA. The CDR3 nucleotides are TGTGCCAGCAGCTTAGCGTATAGCGGGGCACCCTACGAGCAGTACTTC. The encoded protein is CASSLAYSGAPYEQYF.

The genes are TRBV5-4 and TRBJ2-1; perhaps TRBD1 as D (5 bases). This CDR3 has 15 residues. V gave up 0 bases and J gave up 6 bases, with 13 bases separating them. Germline V gene lookup returns CDR1 SGHNT and CDR2 YYREEE (reference sequence). The CDR3 nucleotides are TGTGCCAGCAGCTTGGTGGGCAGGGCGAGCAATGAGCAGTTCTTC. This codes for CASSLVGRASNEQFF.

This rearrangement joins TRBV4-1 to TRBJ2-5, with D unresolved. In germline, CDR1 is MGHRA, CDR2 YSYEKL. The CDR3 runs 15 residues. Trimming stripped 0 bases from V and 11 bases from J, with 19 bases between. The CDR3 sequence: CASSQEAPGSTKQYF. CDR3 nucleotide sequence: TGCGCCAGCAGCCAAGAAGCTCCAGGTTCTACGAAGCAGTACTTC.

V usage is TRBV6-1 and J usage is TRBJ2-5; D is unresolved. The V and J ends lost 1 base and 8 bases respectively, with 11 bases between them. CDR1 and CDR2 from the germline V gene are MNHNS and SASEGT. CDR3 length: 13 amino acids. CDR3 sequence (DNA): TGTGCCAGCAGTGAAGGACTGCGGAGCACCCAGTACTTC. It codes for CASSEGLRSTQYF.